This T cell receptor (beta chain) derives from a study of technical replicates of blood from a few donors. The assay was immunoSEQ multiplex PCR, and TCRdb's table has in-frame clones only and misses some. The sample has roughly 69,000 clones; 85% to 90% are singletons. This sequence originates from a human donor in good health. Some clones in this sample may be carry-over from other donors' samples. Sequencing was done on a sample of PBMCs.

CDR3 amino acids: CASRGVHATNEKLFF. CDR3 coding DNA: TGTGCAAGTCGAGGGGTACATGCAACTAATGAAAAACTGTTTTTT. This sequence joins TRBV12-2 and TRBJ1-4; TRBD1, as called in the table, went unchecked against the DNA. TRBV12-2 is tagged as a pseudogene. This CDR3 region has 15 residues.